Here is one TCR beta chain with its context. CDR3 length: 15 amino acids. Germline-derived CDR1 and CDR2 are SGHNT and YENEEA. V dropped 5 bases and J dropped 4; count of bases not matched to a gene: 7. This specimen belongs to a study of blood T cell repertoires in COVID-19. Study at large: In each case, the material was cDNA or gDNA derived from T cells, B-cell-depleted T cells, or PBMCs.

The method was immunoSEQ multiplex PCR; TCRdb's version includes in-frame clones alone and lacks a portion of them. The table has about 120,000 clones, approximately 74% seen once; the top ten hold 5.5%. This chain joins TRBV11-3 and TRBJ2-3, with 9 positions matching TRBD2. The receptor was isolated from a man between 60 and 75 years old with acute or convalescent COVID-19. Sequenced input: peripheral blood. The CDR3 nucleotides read TGTGCCAGCAGCCCCGTAGCGGGAGAGCCAGATACGCAGTATTTT. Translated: CASSPVAGEPDTQYF.